Given below is one T cell receptor (beta chain) in context. The entry originates in a study of shared clonotypes between healthy human individuals. Looking at the study overall: Aged 18 to 49, the donors were two women and a few men.

Sequenced by immunoSEQ multiplex PCR; TCRdb stores in-frame clones only, minus some. The sample holds approximately 1.5 million clones, less than 99% seen once. Germline-derived CDR1 and CDR2 are MNHEY and SVGAGI. The trim removed 7 bases at V and 4 bases at J, leaving 6 bases unmatched. CDR3 size: 15 residues. Input material: naive CD4+ T cells sorted from blood. As for subset: CD45RA+ positively selected. The chain is built from TRBV6-5 and TRBJ2-6; 8 bases line up with TRBD1. This clonotype was obtained from a man aged 25 to 40 in good health. Written as DNA, the CDR3 is TGTGCCAGCACCACACAGGGGGAGGGGGCCAACGTCCTGACTTTC. Its translation is CASTTQGEGANVLTF.